This TCR beta chain emerged from a study of shared clonotypes between healthy human individuals. Study findings and constraints: Compared with memory subsets, naive subsets generally had larger estimated richness. Rarefaction demonstrated incomplete sorted-subset sequencing despite large depth. Since donors were few, the genetic and exposure-history diversity represented was limited.

In the original processing: ImmunoSEQ junction-only sequences lacked quality scores, so their filtering differed. Using immunoSEQ multiplex PCR, the repertoire was profiled, and TCRdb retains in-frame clones only, with some absent. That table supplies the V and J calls and clone size; D and trimming were determined from the DNA. The data hold around 2.5 million clones, with 93% observed a single time. CDR1 is MNHEY and CDR2 is SVGAGI in the germline V gene. V dropped 5 bases and J dropped 5; count of bases not matched to a gene: 6. The CDR3 runs to 14 residues. This clone has just one count. What it recognizes is unknown.

The sequence came from a man aged 18 to 35 in good health. Some clones in this sample may be carry-over from other donors' samples. The V and J genes are TRBV6-5 and TRBJ2-7; 10 bases are a match to TRBD1. Input material: naive CD4+ T cells from PBMCs. Noted subset: CD45RA+ positively selected. In DNA form, the CDR3 reads TGTGCCAGCAGTGGCCGGGACAGGGGCAACGAGCAGTACTTC. Its protein product is CASSGRDRGNEQYF.